The 5 T cell receptor beta chains presented below share a single source sample, sequenced in a study of response to subunit inactivated influenza vaccine. TCRdb reprocessed the RT-PCR reads via MiXCR and lists one record per CDR3 protein. This table has about 500,000 distinct CDR3 sequences, around 13% appearing once. The material was PBMCs from blood, obtained 40 to 50 days after vaccination. These receptors were taken from a man aged 50 to 59 who received an inactivated influenza vaccine.

Many counts were recorded for this clonotype. The V gene is TRBV4-3, the J gene TRBJ2-7, with D tentatively TRBD1 (7 bases). Between the trimmed V and J ends, which lost 0 bases and 3 bases, there was a span of 21 bases. From germline, CDR1 is LGHNA and CDR2 YSLEER. The length of the CDR3 is 18 residues. The CDR3 region is CASSQDSLRTGLNYEQYF. In nucleotides, the CDR3 is TGCGCCAGCAGCCAAGATTCCCTACGGACAGGACTAAACTACGAGCAGTACTTC.

This clonotype was seen more than once but under ten times. The V and J genes are TRBV20-1 and TRBJ2-7; 10 nucleotides align to TRBD2. Germline loops: CDR1 DFQATT, CDR2 SNEGSKA (reference sequence). This CDR3 spans 15 amino acids. Trimming removed 3 bases from V and 2 bases from J; junction bases left unmatched: 7. The CDR3 here is CSASDLAGDAYEQYF. CDR3 in DNA: TGCAGTGCTAGTGATCTAGCGGGAGACGCCTACGAGCAGTACTTC.

This clonotype was picked up a small number of times. The gene calls are TRBV7-9 and TRBJ1-2; 9 bases line up with TRBD1. V was clipped by 6 bases and J by 6 bases; unmatched bases: 2. Germline values: CDR1 SEHNR, CDR2 FQNEAQ (reference sequence). The CDR3 extends over 12 amino acids. The CDR3 bases are TGTGCCAGCAGACAGGGGGCTAATGGCTACACCTTC. This sequence encodes CASRQGANGYTF.

V gene TRBV5-5 combines with J gene TRBJ2-7; D gene unclear. Trimming pared 4 bases from V and 0 bases from J, leaving 14 bases between. The germline CDR1 and CDR2 sequences are SGHKS and YYEKEE (reference sequence). The CDR3 sequence is 15 residues long. Written as DNA, the CDR3 is TGTGCCAGCAGCCCCTACGTCGCGGCCTCCTACGAGCAGTACTTC. Amino acid sequence: CASSPYVAASYEQYF.

The V call is TRBV3-1, the J call TRBJ1-2; no clear D gene. Germline assignment: CDR1 LGHDT and CDR2 YNNKEL (reference sequence). V lost 0 bases, J lost 4 bases, and 9 bases lay in between. The length of the CDR3 is 14 residues. The CDR3, as DNA: TGTGCCAGCAGCCAAGACTACGGCCTCTATGGCTACACCTTC. Protein sequence: CASSQDYGLYGYTF.